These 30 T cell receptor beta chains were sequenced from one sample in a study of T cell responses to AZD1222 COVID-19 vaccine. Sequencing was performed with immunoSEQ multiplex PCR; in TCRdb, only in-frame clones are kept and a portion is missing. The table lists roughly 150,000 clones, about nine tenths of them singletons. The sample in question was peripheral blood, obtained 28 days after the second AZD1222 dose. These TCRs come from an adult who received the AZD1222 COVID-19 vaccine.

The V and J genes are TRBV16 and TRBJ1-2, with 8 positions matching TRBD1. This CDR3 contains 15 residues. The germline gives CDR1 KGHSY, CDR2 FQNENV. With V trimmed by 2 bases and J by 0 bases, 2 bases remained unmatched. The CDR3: CASSQGQGTNYGYTF. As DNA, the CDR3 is TGTGCCAGCAGCCAAGGACAGGGAACTAACTATGGCTACACCTTC.

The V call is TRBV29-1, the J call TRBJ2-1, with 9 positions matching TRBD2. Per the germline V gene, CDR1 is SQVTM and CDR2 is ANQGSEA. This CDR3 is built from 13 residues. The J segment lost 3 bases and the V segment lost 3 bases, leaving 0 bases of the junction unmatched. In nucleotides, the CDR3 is TGCAGCGTTGAGCGGGGGGGCTACAATGAGCAGTTCTTC. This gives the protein CSVERGGYNEQFF.

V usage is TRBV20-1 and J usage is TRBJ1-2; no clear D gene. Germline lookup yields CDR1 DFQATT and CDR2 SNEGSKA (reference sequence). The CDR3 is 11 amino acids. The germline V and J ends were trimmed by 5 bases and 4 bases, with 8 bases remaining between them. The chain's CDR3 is CSAALSYGYTF. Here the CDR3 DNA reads TGCAGTGCTGCCCTCTCCTATGGCTACACCTTC.

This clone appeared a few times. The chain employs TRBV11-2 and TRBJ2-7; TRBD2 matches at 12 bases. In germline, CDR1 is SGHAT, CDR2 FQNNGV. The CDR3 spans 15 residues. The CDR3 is CATRRGLAGPYEQYF. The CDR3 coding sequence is TGTGCTACAAGACGTGGACTAGCGGGACCTTACGAGCAGTACTTC.

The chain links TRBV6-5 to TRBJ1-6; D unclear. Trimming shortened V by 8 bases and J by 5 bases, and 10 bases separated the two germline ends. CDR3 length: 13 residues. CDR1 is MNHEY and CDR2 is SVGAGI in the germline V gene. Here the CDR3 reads CASGMGHNSPLHF. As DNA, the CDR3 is TGTGCCAGCGGAATGGGTCATAATTCACCCCTCCACTTT.

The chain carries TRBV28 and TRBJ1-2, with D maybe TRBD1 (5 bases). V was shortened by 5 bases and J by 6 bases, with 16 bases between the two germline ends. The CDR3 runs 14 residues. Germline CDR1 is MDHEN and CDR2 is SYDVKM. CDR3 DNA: TGTGCCAGCAGTAACCCTGACAGATGGGATGGCTACACCTTC. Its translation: CASSNPDRWDGYTF.

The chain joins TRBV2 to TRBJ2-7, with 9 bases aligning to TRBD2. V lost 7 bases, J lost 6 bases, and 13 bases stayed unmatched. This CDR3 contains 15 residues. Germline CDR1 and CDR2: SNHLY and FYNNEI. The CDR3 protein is CASNRLAVGFGEQYF. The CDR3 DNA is TGTGCCAGCAACAGACTAGCGGTCGGCTTTGGCGAGCAGTACTTC.

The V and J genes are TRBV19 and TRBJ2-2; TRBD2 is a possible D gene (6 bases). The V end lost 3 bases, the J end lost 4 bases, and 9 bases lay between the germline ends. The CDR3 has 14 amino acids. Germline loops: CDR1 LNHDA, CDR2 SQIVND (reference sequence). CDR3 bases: TGTGCCAGTAGTATTTGGGGGGTCACCGGGGAGCTGTTTTTT. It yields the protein CASSIWGVTGELFF.

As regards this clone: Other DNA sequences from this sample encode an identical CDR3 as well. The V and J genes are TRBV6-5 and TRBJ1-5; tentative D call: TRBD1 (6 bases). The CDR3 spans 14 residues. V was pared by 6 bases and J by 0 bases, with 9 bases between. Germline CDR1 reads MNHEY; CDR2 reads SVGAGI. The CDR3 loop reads CASRDSYSNQPQHF. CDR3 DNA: TGTGCCAGCAGGGACAGCTATAGCAATCAGCCCCAGCATTTT.

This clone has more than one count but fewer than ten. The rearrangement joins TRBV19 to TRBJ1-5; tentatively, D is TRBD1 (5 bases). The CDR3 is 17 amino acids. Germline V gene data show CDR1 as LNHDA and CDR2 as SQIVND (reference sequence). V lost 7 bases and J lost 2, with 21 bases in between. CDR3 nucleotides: TGTGCCAGTACCACCCAGCGAGGGGCTCTTGGCAATCAGCCCCAGCATTTT. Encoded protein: CASTTQRGALGNQPQHF.

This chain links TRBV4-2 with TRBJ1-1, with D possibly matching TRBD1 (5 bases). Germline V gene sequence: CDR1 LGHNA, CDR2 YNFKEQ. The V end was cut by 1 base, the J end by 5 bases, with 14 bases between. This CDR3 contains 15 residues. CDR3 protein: CASSQGAGGVTEAFF. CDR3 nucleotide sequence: TGTGCCAGCAGCCAAGGAGCGGGAGGGGTGACTGAAGCTTTCTTT.

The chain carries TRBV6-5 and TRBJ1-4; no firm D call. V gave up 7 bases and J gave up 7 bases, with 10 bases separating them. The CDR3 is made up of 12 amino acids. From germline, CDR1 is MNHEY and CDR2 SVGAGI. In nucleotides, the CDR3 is TGTGCCAGCACTCGTAGAGGTGAAAAACTGTTTTTT. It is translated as CASTRRGEKLFF.

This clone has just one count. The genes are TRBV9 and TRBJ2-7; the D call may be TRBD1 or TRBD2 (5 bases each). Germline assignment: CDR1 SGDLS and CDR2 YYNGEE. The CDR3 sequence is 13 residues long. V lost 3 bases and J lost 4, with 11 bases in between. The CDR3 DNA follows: TGTGCCAGCAGCGCCGGGGACGGTTACGAGCAGTACTTC. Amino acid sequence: CASSAGDGYEQYF.

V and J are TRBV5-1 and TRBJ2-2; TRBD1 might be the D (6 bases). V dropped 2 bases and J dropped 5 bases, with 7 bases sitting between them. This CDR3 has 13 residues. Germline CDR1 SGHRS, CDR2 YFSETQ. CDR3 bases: TGCGCCAGCAGCTTACAGGGAACCGGGGAGCTGTTTTTT. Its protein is CASSLQGTGELFF.

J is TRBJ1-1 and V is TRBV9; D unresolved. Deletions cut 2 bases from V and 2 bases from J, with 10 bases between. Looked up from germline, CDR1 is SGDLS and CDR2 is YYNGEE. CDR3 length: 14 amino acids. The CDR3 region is CASSVAGTNTEAFF. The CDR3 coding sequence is TGTGCCAGCAGCGTGGCAGGAACCAACACTGAAGCTTTCTTT.

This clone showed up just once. The CDR3 nucleotides are TGTGCCAGCAGTGATGCGACAGACCTCTCTGGGGCCAACGTCCTGACTTTC. As protein: CASSDATDLSGANVLTF. The J gene is TRBJ2-6, the V gene TRBV6-1; weak D call: TRBD1 (5 bases). The CDR3 length is 17 residues. Looked up from germline, CDR1 is MNHNS and CDR2 is SASEGT. V shed 3 bases and J shed 0 bases, with 12 bases lying between them.

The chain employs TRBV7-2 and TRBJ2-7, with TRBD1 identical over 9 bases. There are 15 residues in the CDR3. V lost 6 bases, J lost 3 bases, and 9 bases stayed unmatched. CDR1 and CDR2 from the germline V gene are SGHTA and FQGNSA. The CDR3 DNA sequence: TGTGCCAGCAGTTCCCACAGGGGGCAAGGCTACGAGCAGTACTTC. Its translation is CASSSHRGQGYEQYF.

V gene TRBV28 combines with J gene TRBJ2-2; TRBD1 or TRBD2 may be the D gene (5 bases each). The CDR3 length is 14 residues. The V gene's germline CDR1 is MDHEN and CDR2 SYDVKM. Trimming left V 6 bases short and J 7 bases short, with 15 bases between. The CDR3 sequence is CASSNQGVFGELFF. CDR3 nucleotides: TGTGCCAGCAGCAACCAGGGAGTGTTCGGGGAGCTGTTTTTT.

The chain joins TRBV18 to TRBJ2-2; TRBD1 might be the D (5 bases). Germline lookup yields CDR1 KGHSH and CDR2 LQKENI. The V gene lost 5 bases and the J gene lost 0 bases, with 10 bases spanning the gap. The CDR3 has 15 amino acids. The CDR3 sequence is CASSSTGTNTGELFF. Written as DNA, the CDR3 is TGTGCCAGCTCATCCACAGGCACGAACACCGGGGAGCTGTTTTTT.

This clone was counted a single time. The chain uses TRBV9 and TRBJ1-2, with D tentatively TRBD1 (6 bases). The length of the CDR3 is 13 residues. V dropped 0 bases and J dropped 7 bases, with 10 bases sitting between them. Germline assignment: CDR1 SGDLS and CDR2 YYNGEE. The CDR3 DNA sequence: TGTGCCAGCAGCGTAGTACAGGGTGTTGGCTACACCTTC. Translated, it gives CASSVVQGVGYTF.

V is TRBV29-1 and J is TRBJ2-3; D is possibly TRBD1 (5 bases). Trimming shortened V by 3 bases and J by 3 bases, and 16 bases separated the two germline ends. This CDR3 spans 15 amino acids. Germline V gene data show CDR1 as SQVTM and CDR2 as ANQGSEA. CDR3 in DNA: TGCAGCGTTGACTCTAGGCAAAAGGGGACAGATACGCAGTATTTT. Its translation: CSVDSRQKGTDTQYF.

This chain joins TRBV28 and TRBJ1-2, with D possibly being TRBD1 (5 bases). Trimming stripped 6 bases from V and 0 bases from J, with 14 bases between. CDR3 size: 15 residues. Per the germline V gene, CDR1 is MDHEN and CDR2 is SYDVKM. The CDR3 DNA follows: TGTGCCAGCAGGGGACCTCAGGGTCCTAACTATGGCTACACCTTC. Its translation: CASRGPQGPNYGYTF.

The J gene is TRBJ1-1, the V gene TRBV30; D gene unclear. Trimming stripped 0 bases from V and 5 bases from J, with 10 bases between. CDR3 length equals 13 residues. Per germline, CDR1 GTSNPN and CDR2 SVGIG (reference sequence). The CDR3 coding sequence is TGTGCCTGGAGTGTTGAGACTGGGACTGAAGCTTTCTTT. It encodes CAWSVETGTEAFF.

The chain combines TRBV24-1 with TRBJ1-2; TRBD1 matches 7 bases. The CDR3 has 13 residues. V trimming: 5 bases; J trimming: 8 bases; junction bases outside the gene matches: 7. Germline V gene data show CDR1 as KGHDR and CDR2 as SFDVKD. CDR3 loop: CATSVGQAGGYTF. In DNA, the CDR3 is TGTGCCACCAGTGTCGGACAGGCTGGGGGCTACACCTTC.

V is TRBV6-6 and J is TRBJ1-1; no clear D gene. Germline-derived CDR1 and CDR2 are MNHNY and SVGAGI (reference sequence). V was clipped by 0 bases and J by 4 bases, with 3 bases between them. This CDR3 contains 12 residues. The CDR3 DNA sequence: TGTGCCAGCAGTTACTCCACCACTGAAGCTTTCTTT. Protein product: CASSYSTTEAFF.

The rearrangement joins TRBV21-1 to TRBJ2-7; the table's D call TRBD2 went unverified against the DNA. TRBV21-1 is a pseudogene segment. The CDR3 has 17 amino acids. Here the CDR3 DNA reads TGTGCCAGCAGCCGAGCGGGGGGACAGTGCGGGACGGGTGAGCAGTACTTC. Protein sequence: CASSRAGGQCGTGEQYF.

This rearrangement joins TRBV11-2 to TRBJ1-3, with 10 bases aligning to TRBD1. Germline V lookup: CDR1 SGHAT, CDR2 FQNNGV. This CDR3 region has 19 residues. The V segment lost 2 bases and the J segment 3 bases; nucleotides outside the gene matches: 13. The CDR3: CASSLHRDRGVEYGNTIYF. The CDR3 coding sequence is TGTGCCAGCAGCTTACACCGGGACAGGGGCGTAGAATATGGAAACACCATATATTTT.

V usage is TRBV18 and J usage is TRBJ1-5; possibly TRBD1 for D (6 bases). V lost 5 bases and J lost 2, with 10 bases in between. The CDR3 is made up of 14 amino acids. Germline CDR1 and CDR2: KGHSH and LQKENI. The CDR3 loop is CASSTYRGNQPQHF. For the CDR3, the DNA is TGTGCCAGCTCAACATACAGGGGCAATCAGCCCCAGCATTTT.

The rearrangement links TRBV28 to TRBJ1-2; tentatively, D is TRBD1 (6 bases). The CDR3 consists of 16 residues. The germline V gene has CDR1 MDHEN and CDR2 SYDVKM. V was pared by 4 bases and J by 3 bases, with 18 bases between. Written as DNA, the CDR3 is TGTGCCAGCAGTTCCCCAGGAGGGGGGGTTGACTATGGCTACACCTTC. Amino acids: CASSSPGGGVDYGYTF.

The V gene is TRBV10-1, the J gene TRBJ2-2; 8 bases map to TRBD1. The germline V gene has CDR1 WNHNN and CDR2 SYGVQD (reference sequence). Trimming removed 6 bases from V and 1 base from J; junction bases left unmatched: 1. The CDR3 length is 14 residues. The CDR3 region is CASRGTGNTGELFF. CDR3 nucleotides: TGCGCCAGCAGGGGGACAGGGAACACCGGGGAGCTGTTTTTT.